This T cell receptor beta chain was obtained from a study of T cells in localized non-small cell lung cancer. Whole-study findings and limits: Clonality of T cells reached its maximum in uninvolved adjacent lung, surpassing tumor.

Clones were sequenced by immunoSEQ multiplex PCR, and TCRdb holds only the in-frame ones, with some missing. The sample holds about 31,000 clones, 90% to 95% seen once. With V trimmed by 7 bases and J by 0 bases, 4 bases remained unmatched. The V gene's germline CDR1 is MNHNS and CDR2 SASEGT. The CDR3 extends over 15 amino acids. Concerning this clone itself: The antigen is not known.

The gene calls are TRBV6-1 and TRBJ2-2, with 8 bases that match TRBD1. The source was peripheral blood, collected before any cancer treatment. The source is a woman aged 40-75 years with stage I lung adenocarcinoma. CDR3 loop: CASMRDRTNTGELFF. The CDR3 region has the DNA TGTGCCAGCATGCGGGACAGGACGAACACCGGGGAGCTGTTTTTT.